This TCR beta chain was identified during a study of cytomegalovirus exposure and HLA in healthy donors. Comments on this clone: Antigen specificity is unknown.

V lost 3 bases and J lost 5, with 5 bases in between. Germline V gene data show CDR1 as DFQATT and CDR2 as SNEGSKA (reference sequence). The length of the CDR3 is 11 residues. Study results and limitations: Later, an analysis showed that TCR beta chains associated with HLA were more clonally expanded than others that were equally common. In an earlier analysis, about 90% or about 30%: the productive usage of most TCR beta V segments.

The study ran its PCR with 60 Vbeta and 13 Jbeta primers. The method was immunoSEQ multiplex PCR; TCRdb's version includes in-frame clones alone and lacks a portion of them. The table has about 210,000 clones, roughly 85% seen once. Regarding donors, all were healthy bone marrow donors. Sequencing used PBMCs. The sequence was obtained from a girl aged 2 to 9 in good health and CMV-seronegative. The V call is TRBV20-1, the J call TRBJ2-1; no definite D call. DNA for the CDR3: TGCAGTGCTAGGAACAACAATGAGCAGTTCTTC. Translating it yields CSARNNNEQFF.